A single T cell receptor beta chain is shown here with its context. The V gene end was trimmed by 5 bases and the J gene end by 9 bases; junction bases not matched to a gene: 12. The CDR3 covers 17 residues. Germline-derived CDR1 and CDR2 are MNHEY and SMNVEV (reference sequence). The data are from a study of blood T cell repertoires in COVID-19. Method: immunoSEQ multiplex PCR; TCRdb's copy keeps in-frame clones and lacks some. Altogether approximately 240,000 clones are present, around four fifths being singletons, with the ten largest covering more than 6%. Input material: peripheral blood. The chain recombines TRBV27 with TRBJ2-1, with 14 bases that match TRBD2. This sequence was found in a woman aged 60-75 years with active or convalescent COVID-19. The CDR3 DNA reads TGTGCCAGCAGTCACCTCCCTGGGACTAGCGGGAGTGGTGAGCAGTTCTTC. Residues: CASSHLPGTSGSGEQFF.